This T cell receptor beta chain was found in a study of blood T cell repertoires in COVID-19. Study-wide context: For recovered donors of Cohort 3, there were two negative PCRs, clearance, or symptom resolution. COVID-19 samples collected from the United States, Italy and Spain covered acute and convalescent phases.

Losses at the gene ends were 3 bases for V and 2 bases for J; bases not matched to a gene: 7. Per the germline V gene, CDR1 is KGHSH and CDR2 is LQKENI. The CDR3 has 16 residues. Method: immunoSEQ multiplex PCR; TCRdb's copy keeps in-frame clones and lacks some. Of under 300,000 clones in the sample, 88% were seen once. The chain recombines TRBV18 with TRBJ1-1; TRBD1 matches at 9 bases. The clonotype was recovered from a woman aged 55-69 years in a cohort exposed to, infected with or recovered from COVID-19 (not recorded which). The sample comprised PBMCs or T cells enriched from blood (not recorded which). The CDR3: CASSPAYRGRNTEAFF. CDR3 coding DNA: TGTGCCAGCTCACCCGCCTACAGGGGGCGAAACACTGAAGCTTTCTTT. Full variable domain (missing parts from reference TRBV18 and TRBJ1-1): NAGVMQNPRHLVRRRGQEARLRCSPMKGHSHVYWYRQLPEEGLKFMVYLQKENIIDESGMPKERFSAEFPKEGPSILRIQQVVRGDSAAYFCASSPAYRGRNTEAFFGQGTRLTVV.